This paragraph covers one TCR beta chain sequence. What it binds is not known. The CDR3 contains 17 residues. Trimming cost V 3 bases and J 7 bases, with 22 bases left between them. Germline CDR1 is MNHNS and CDR2 is SASEGT. The data derive from a study of shared clonotypes between healthy human individuals. About the study: A couple of women and a few men aged 18 to 49 made up the donors. Study-level results: Larger richness was generally estimated for naive than memory subsets.

For each subset, genomic DNA was distributed in equal portions over several immunoSEQ plates. In the study's own analysis: Filtering differed for immunoSEQ, which gave only junction sequences without quality scores. Clones were sequenced by immunoSEQ multiplex PCR, and TCRdb holds only the in-frame ones, with some missing. V and J calls and clone size are copied from that table; D and trimming were computed from the DNA. Among about 1,500,000 clones listed, roughly 97% were seen once. Sequencing was done on a sample of naive CD4+ T cells sorted from blood. Subset: CD45RA+ positively selected. This sequence was found in a man under 40 in good health. The genes are TRBV6-1 and TRBJ1-5, with D possibly being TRBD1 (5 bases). Here the CDR3 DNA reads TGTGCCAGCAGTGATTGGTTTTTAGTGCAGCCAGGGCAGCCCCAGCATTTT. Its protein is CASSDWFLVQPGQPQHF.